Below are 10 T cell receptor beta chains sequenced from a single sample in a study of beta chain features in type 1 diabetes. Study outcomes and limitations: For Type 1 diabetes patients, all four CD4+ subsets carried TCRB CDR3s that were moderately but significantly shorter.

The antigens of these receptors remain unknown. Every bit of the isolated RNA underwent reverse transcription, so sequencing read expressed TCRB transcripts. Data came from immunoSEQ multiplex PCR; TCRdb stores just in-frame clones and leaves some out. Among 400,000 or so clones, over 10% were seen once, and the ten largest hold approximately 0.011%. Material: naive CD4+ T cells from blood. The source of these receptors is a woman aged 18-35 years with type 1 diabetes.

The rearrangement joins TRBV4-1 to TRBJ1-2; D is ambiguous. V was clipped by 0 bases and J by 4 bases, with 6 bases between them. This CDR3 has 13 amino acids. From germline, CDR1 is MGHRA and CDR2 YSYEKL. The CDR3: CASSQDGLYGYTF. In DNA, the CDR3 is TGCGCCAGCAGCCAAGATGGGCTCTATGGCTACACCTTC.

This clone appeared a few times. The chain links TRBV10-3 to TRBJ2-3, with 7 positions matching TRBD1. Germline values: CDR1 ENHRY, CDR2 SYGVKD. Trimming at V came to 6 bases and at J to 4 bases, leaving 10 bases not matched to a gene. This CDR3 region has 15 residues. The CDR3: CAISPQGRRADTQYF. DNA of the CDR3: TGTGCCATCAGCCCACAGGGGCGTAGAGCAGATACGCAGTATTTT.

The sample holds a few counts of this clone. The chain recombines TRBV15 with TRBJ2-1, with D perhaps matching TRBD2 (6 bases). V gave up 0 bases and J gave up 4 bases, with 10 bases separating them. There are 15 residues in the CDR3. CDR1 is LNHNV, CDR2 YYDKDF, per germline (reference sequence). CDR3 sequence reads: CATSRDLGRYNEQFF. CDR3 in DNA: TGTGCCACCAGCAGAGATCTCGGGAGATACAATGAGCAGTTCTTC.

The genes are TRBV7-2 and TRBJ2-1; unclear D gene. Trimming shortened V by 0 bases and J by 1 base, and 10 bases separated the two germline ends. The CDR3 is 16 amino acids. Germline V CDR1 and CDR2: SGHTA, FQGNSA. The CDR3, as DNA: TGTGCCAGCAGCTTAGCGTACGGCGGATCCTACAATGAGCAGTTCTTC. Residues: CASSLAYGGSYNEQFF.

The genes are TRBV27 and TRBJ2-5, with 8 bases matching TRBD1. Germline CDR1 MNHEY, CDR2 SMNVEV (reference sequence). Trimming cost V 10 bases and J 5 bases; bases outside gene matches: 15. This CDR3 has 15 residues. DNA for the CDR3: TGTGCCAACGGACAGGGAAGGAGGAGGGAGGAGACCCAGTACTTC. Amino acids: CANGQGRRREETQYF.

The V call is TRBV29-1, the J call TRBJ2-3; 7 nucleotides line up with TRBD1. V trimming: 7 bases; J trimming: 2 bases; junction bases outside the gene matches: 6. This CDR3 spans 13 amino acids. Germline V gene lookup returns CDR1 SQVTM and CDR2 ANQGSEA. The CDR3 coding sequence is TGCAGCGCACGGGACAGATTCACAGATACGCAGTATTTT. Amino acid sequence: CSARDRFTDTQYF.

This clone has a handful of counts. This chain links TRBV29-1 with TRBJ1-1, with a weak D call TRBD1 (5 bases). Germline assignment: CDR1 SQVTM and CDR2 ANQGSEA. The CDR3 is 15 amino acids. V was shortened by 7 bases and J by 1 base, with 19 bases between the two germline ends. This chain's CDR3 is CSAIWGREGNTEAFF. CDR3 coding DNA: TGCAGCGCCATATGGGGGAGGGAAGGGAACACTGAAGCTTTCTTT.

The chain carries TRBV14 and TRBJ2-2; 7 bases line up with TRBD1. With V trimmed by 5 bases and J by 2 bases, 8 bases remained unmatched. The CDR3 has 16 residues. The germline CDR1 and CDR2 sequences are SGHDN and FVKESK. The CDR3 coding sequence is TGTGCCAGCAGCGGTCGACAGGGCCTAAACACCGGGGAGCTGTTTTTT. Translation gives CASSGRQGLNTGELFF. The entire variable domain, with the rest obtained from reference TRBV14 and TRBJ2-2, is as follows: EAGVTQFPSHSVIEKGQTVTLRCDPISGHDNLYWYRRVMGKEIKFLLHFVKESKQDESGMPNNRFLAERTGGTYSTLKVQPAELEDSGVYFCASSGRQGLNTGELFFGEGSRLTVL.

This clone was seen more than once but under ten times. The CDR3 DNA reads as TGCGCCAGCAGCTTGGAGACAGGGGAACGGGAGACCCAGTACTTC. Its translation is CASSLETGERETQYF. This chain uses TRBV5-1 with TRBJ2-5, with 8 bases that match TRBD1. The germline V gene encodes CDR1 SGHRS and CDR2 YFSETQ. The CDR3 contains 15 residues. V shed 0 bases and J 5 bases; nucleotides not matched to a gene: 6.

The genes are TRBV28 and TRBJ2-3, with 7 nucleotides matching TRBD2. The CDR3 covers 14 residues. The germline V gene has CDR1 MDHEN and CDR2 SYDVKM. V dropped 3 bases and J dropped 5; count of bases not matched to a gene: 5. CDR3 in DNA: TGTGCCAGCAGTTTGAGCCCGGGGGGAGATACGCAGTATTTT. It translates to CASSLSPGGDTQYF.